What follows are 13 T cell receptor beta chains derived from one specimen sequenced in a study of shared clonotypes between healthy human individuals. The table came from immunoSEQ multiplex PCR; TCRdb's copy has only in-frame clones and leaves some out. Of around 2.5 million clones listed, roughly 93% were seen once; the top ten hold approximately 0.37%. Sequenced input: naive CD4+ T cells from PBMCs. As for subset: CD45RA+ positively selected. These receptors were obtained from a man between 18 and 29 years old in good health. Some clones in this sample may be carry-over from other donors' samples.

The chain combines TRBV2 with TRBJ2-7, with a weak D call TRBD1 (5 bases). The CDR3 runs to 17 residues. Deletions cut 6 bases from V and 0 bases from J, with 21 bases between. Germline loops: CDR1 SNHLY, CDR2 FYNNEI. Here the CDR3 reads CASSARTWGGNSYEQYF. The CDR3 DNA follows: TGTGCCAGCAGCGCCCGTACCTGGGGCGGCAACTCCTACGAGCAGTACTTC.

The chain carries TRBV5-4 and TRBJ1-5; D not certain. V was clipped by 0 bases and J by 0 bases, with 7 bases between them. The CDR3 contains 15 residues. Germline V CDR1 and CDR2: SGHNT, YYREEE (reference sequence). The CDR3 loop reads CASSLDSGSNQPQHF. The CDR3 region has the DNA TGTGCCAGCAGCTTGGATTCTGGTAGCAATCAGCCCCAGCATTTT. Together with reference TRBV5-4 and TRBJ1-5, the CDR3 gives the full variable domain: ETGVTQSPTHLIKTRGQQVTLRCSSQSGHNTVSWYQQALGQGPQFIFQYYREEENGRGNFPPRFSGLQFPNYSSELNVNALELDDSALYLCASSLDSGSNQPQHFGDGTRLSIL.

The J gene is TRBJ2-1, the V gene TRBV5-6, with D perhaps being TRBD1 or TRBD2 (5 bases each). V lost 5 bases to trimming and J lost 5 bases, with 8 bases between them. Germline assignment: CDR1 SGHDT and CDR2 YYEEEE. The CDR3 loop spans 12 amino acids. The DNA of the CDR3 is TGTGCCAGCAGTCCGGGACACAATGAGCAGTTCTTC. Encoded protein: CASSPGHNEQFF. Full variable domain (missing parts from reference TRBV5-6 and TRBJ2-1): DAGVTQSPTHLIKTRGQQVTLRCSPKSGHDTVSWYQQALGQGPQFIFQYYEEEERQRGNFPDRFSGHQFPNYSSELNVNALLLGDSALYLCASSPGHNEQFFGPGTRLTVL.

The chain links TRBV18 to TRBJ1-1, with D perhaps matching TRBD1 (5 bases). V was cut by 3 bases and J by 4 bases, with 12 bases left in between. CDR1 KGHSH and CDR2 LQKENI come from the germline V gene. The CDR3 sequence is 14 residues long. CDR3 coding DNA: TGTGCCAGCTCACCTAGTAGGGGAACCACTGAAGCTTTCTTT. Protein: CASSPSRGTTEAFF.

This clone was observed a few times. CDR3 in amino acids: CASRGLGGEKLFF. CDR3 in DNA: TGCGCCAGCAGGGGATTAGGGGGTGAAAAACTGTTTTTT. The chain employs TRBV5-1 and TRBJ1-4; D may be TRBD1 (6 bases). V was cut by 5 bases and J by 7 bases, with 12 bases left in between. The CDR3 totals 13 residues. Germline loops: CDR1 SGHRS, CDR2 YFSETQ.

The CDR3 is CASSTAPGQGNEKLFF. CDR3 in DNA: TGTGCCAGCAGCACCGCTCCCGGACAGGGTAATGAAAAACTGTTTTTT. The J gene is TRBJ1-4, the V gene TRBV7-9; 8 nucleotides match TRBD1. This CDR3 region has 16 residues. J gave up 4 bases and V 5 bases, and 9 bases lay outside the gene matches. The germline V gene encodes CDR1 SEHNR and CDR2 FQNEAQ (reference sequence). Drawing the rest from reference TRBV7-9 and TRBJ1-4, the complete variable domain is DTGVSQNPRHKITKRGQNVTFRCDPISEHNRLYWYRQTLGQGPEFLTYFQNEAQLEKSRLLSDRFSAERPKGSFSTLEIQRTEQGDSAMYLCASSTAPGQGNEKLFFGSGTQLSVL.

As to this clone: Additional DNA sequences in this sample encode the identical CDR3. The chain uses TRBV28 and TRBJ2-2; D perhaps matches TRBD1 (6 bases). V was pared by 6 bases and J by 0 bases, with 11 bases between. Germline-derived CDR1 and CDR2 are MDHEN and SYDVKM. The CDR3 totals 15 residues. The CDR3 bases are TGTGCCAGCAGCTTGACAGGAGCGAACACCGGGGAGCTGTTTTTT. Protein sequence: CASSLTGANTGELFF.

The rearrangement uses TRBV7-2 and TRBJ2-7; no firm D call. Looked up from germline, CDR1 is SGHTA and CDR2 is FQGNSA. The germline V and J ends were trimmed by 1 base and 5 bases, with 12 bases remaining between them. The CDR3 is made up of 14 amino acids. The CDR3 protein is CASSLGPAWDEQYF. For the CDR3, the DNA is TGTGCCAGCAGCTTAGGCCCCGCGTGGGACGAGCAGTACTTC.

The gene calls are TRBV6-5 and TRBJ2-7; perhaps TRBD2 as D (6 bases). CDR1 is MNHEY and CDR2 is SVGAGI in the germline V gene. This CDR3 has 15 amino acids. Trimming removed 6 bases at V and 5 bases at J, with 20 bases between. CDR3 in amino acids: CASRMGWGVGDEQYF. Written as DNA, the CDR3 is TGTGCCAGCAGGATGGGTTGGGGGGTAGGCGACGAGCAGTACTTC.

The chain uses TRBV6-1 and TRBJ1-6, with 7 bases lining up with TRBD1. Germline trimming cut 7 bases from V and 10 bases from J; bases unmatched to any gene: 13. The CDR3 totals 15 residues. Germline V CDR1 and CDR2: MNHNS, SASEGT. CDR3 loop: CASINIQGFKSPLHF. DNA for the CDR3: TGTGCCAGCATTAATATACAGGGGTTTAAGTCACCCCTCCACTTT.

The CDR3 protein is CASKYGRAQETQYF. The CDR3 DNA follows: TGTGCCAGCAAGTACGGGAGAGCCCAAGAGACCCAGTACTTC. The chain joins TRBV27 to TRBJ2-5, with a tentative D call TRBD2 (6 bases). The ends were cut back, 7 bases at V and 1 base at J, with 13 bases in the middle. The CDR3 loop spans 14 amino acids. Germline assignment: CDR1 MNHEY and CDR2 SMNVEV (reference sequence).

This clone showed up just a few times. V is TRBV5-1 and J is TRBJ1-5, with D unclear. Trimming cost V 7 bases and J 3 bases, with 11 bases left between them. CDR3 length: 13 residues. In germline, CDR1 is SGHRS, CDR2 YFSETQ. The CDR3 here is CASRRDLNQPQHF. CDR3 coding DNA: TGCGCCAGCCGAAGAGACCTCAATCAGCCCCAGCATTTT.

This sequence joins TRBV30 and TRBJ2-3, with D uncertain. Germline-derived CDR1 and CDR2 are GTSNPN and SVGIG (reference sequence). Trimming cost V 4 bases and J 1 base, with 6 bases left between them. The CDR3 runs 12 residues. Here the CDR3 DNA reads TGTGCCTGGAATTGGGGCACAGATACGCAGTATTTT. Its protein product is CAWNWGTDTQYF.